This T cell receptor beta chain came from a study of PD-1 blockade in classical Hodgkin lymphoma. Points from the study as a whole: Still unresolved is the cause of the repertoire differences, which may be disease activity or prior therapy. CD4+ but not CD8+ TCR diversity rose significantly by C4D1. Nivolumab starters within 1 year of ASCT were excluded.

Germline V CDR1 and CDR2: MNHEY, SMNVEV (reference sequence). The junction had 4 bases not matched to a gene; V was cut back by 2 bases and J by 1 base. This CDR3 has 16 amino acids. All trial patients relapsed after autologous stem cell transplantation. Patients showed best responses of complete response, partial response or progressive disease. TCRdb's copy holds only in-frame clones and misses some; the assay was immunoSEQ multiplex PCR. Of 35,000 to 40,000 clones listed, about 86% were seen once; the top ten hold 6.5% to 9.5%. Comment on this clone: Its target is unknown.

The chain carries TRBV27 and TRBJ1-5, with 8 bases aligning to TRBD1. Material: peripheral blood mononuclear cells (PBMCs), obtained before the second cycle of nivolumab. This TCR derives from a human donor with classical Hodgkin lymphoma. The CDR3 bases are TGTGCCAGCAGTTTAGTCGGACAGGGAAGCAATCAGCCCCAGCATTTT. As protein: CASSLVGQGSNQPQHF.